This T cell receptor beta chain is drawn from a study of immune evolution from preneoplasia to lung adenocarcinoma. Only in-frame clones appear in the TCRdb table, and some are missing; sequencing was by immunoSEQ multiplex PCR. The data contain 9,000 or so clones, 90% of them seen just once; the ten biggest clones take up about 2.5%. The CDR3 is made up of 15 amino acids. Germline V gene lookup returns CDR1 SEHNR and CDR2 FQNEAQ (reference sequence). V lost 2 bases and J lost 2; bases outside the gene matches: 6. The sequenced material came from FFPE invasive lung adenocarcinoma tissue. The chain links TRBV7-9 to TRBJ2-7; 7 nucleotides match TRBD2. The clonotype comes from a person aged 70 to 79 with invasive lung adenocarcinoma. Here the CDR3 DNA reads TGTGCCAGCAGCTTAATGGTCGGGGGGACCTACGAGCAGTACTTC. It codes for CASSLMVGGTYEQYF.